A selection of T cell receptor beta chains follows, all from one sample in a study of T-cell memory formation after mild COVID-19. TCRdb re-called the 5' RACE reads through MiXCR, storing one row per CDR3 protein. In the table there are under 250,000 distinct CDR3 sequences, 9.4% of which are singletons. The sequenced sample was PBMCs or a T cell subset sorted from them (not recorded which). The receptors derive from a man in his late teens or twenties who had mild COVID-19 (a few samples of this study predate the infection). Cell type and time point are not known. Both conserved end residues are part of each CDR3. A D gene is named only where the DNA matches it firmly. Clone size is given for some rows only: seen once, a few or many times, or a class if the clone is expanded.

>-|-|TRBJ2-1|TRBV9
CASSVDLGHNEQFF
TGTGCCAGCAGCGTAGACCTGGGGCACAATGAGCAGTTCTTC
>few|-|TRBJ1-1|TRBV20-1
CSATTPNTEAFF
TGCAGTGCCACGACACCGAACACTGAAGCTTTCTTT
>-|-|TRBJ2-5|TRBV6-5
CASSYSGNARGETQYF
TGTGCCAGCAGTTATTCGGGGAATGCGAGGGGAGAGACCCAGTACTTC
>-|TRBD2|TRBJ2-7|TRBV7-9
CASSLGEGGVSEQYF
TGTGCCAGCAGCTTAGGAGAGGGAGGGGTAAGCGAGCAGTACTTC
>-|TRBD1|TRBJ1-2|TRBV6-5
CASSRLGIAGGYGYTF
TGTGCCAGCAGTCGTCTCGGGATAGCAGGGGGCTATGGCTACACCTTC
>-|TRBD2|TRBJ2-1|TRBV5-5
CASSPLAGAFNNEQFF
TGTGCCAGCAGTCCACTAGCGGGGGCCTTCAACAATGAGCAGTTCTTC
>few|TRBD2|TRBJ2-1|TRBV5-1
CASSGRGGGDEQFF
TGCGCCAGCTCCGGGAGGGGGGGAGGCGATGAGCAGTTCTTC
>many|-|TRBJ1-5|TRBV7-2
CASSPSTIHSNQPQHF
TGTGCCAGCAGCCCTTCTACGATCCATAGCAATCAGCCCCAGCATTTT
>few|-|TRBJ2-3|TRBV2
CASRGTTQSTDTQYF
TGTGCCAGCAGGGGAACGACGCAAAGCACAGATACGCAGTATTTT
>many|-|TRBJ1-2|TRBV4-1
CASSQDFPGGPYGYTF
TGCGCCAGCAGCCAAGATTTTCCGGGGGGACCCTATGGCTACACCTTC
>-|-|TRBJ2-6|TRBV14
CASSPKVGGRGDVLTF
TGTGCCAGCAGCCCCAAGGTGGGGGGCAGGGGGGACGTCCTGACTTTC
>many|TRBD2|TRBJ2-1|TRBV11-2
CASSFTSGGGNEQFF
TGTGCCAGCAGCTTCACTAGCGGGGGAGGAAATGAGCAGTTCTTC
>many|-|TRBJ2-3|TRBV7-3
CASSYVDWDTQYF
TGTGCCAGCAGCTACGTTGACTGGGATACGCAGTATTTT
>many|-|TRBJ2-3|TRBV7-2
CASSLAGATTTQGTQYF
TGTGCCAGCAGCTTAGCGGGGGCAACCACAACCCAGGGTACGCAGTATTTT
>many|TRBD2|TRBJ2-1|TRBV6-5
CASSYSRAGGPLEQFF
TGTGCCAGCAGTTACTCGCGAGCGGGGGGGCCTCTCGAGCAGTTCTTC
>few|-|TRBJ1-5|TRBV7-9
CASSPTANQPQHF
TGTGCCAGCAGCCCGACAGCTAATCAGCCCCAGCATTTT
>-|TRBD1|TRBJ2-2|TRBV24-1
CATLGDRVGTGELFF
TGTGCCACCCTGGGGGACAGGGTGGGCACCGGGGAGCTGTTTTTT
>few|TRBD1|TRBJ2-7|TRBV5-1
CASSPGQDYEQYF
TGCGCCAGCAGCCCCGGACAGGACTACGAGCAGTACTTC
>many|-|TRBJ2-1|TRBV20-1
CSARVSPPNGQFF
TGCAGTGCTAGAGTCTCCCCCCCTAACGGGCAGTTCTTC
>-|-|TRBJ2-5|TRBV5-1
CASSALATQETQYF
TGCGCCAGCAGCGCTCTAGCGACACAAGAGACCCAGTACTTC
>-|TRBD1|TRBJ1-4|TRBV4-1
CASSLLDRGGEKLFF
TGCGCCAGCAGCCTCCTTGACAGGGGCGGTGAAAAACTGTTTTTT
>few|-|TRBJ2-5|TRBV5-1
CASSMRGAETQYF
TGCGCCAGCAGCATGAGGGGGGCCGAGACCCAGTACTTC
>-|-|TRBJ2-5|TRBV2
CASSEAGGRQETQYF
TGTGCCAGCAGTGAAGCGGGGGGCCGCCAAGAGACCCAGTACTTC
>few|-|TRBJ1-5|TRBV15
CATSLSLGREGQPQHF
TGTGCCACCAGTTTGAGCCTGGGAAGGGAGGGTCAGCCCCAGCATTTT
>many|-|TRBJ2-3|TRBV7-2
CASSFLGGSNTDTQYF
TGTGCCAGCAGCTTTCTTGGTGGTTCTAACACAGATACGCAGTATTTT
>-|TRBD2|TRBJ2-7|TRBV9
CASRGTNSYEQYF
TGTGCCAGCAGGGGGACTAACTCCTACGAGCAGTACTTC
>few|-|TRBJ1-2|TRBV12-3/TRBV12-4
CASKGLNYGYTF
TGTGCCAGCAAGGGACTTAACTATGGCTACACCTTC
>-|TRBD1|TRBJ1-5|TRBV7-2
CASSPRSGTVGNQPQHF
TGTGCCAGCAGCCCTAGGTCGGGGACAGTAGGCAATCAGCCCCAGCATTTT
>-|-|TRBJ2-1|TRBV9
CASSVTGTGTYNEQFF
TGTGCCAGCAGTGTCACGGGGACTGGAACCTACAATGAGCAGTTCTTC
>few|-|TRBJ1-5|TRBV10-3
CAISGIPGGGQPQHF
TGTGCCATCAGTGGGATCCCCGGGGGTGGTCAGCCCCAGCATTTT
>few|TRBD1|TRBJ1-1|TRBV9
CASSPGGWAEAFF
TGTGCCAGCAGCCCAGGGGGTTGGGCTGAAGCTTTCTTT
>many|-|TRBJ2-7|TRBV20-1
CSASSPVSYEQYF
TGCAGTGCTAGTTCCCCGGTGTCCTACGAGCAGTACTTC
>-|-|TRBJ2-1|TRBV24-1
CATSDTLQGGNEQFF
TGTGCCACCAGTGACACACTCCAGGGTGGCAATGAGCAGTTCTTC
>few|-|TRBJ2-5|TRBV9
CASNRVGTEETQYF
TGTGCCAGCAACCGCGTAGGGACCGAAGAGACCCAGTACTTC
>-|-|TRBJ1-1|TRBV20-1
CSARTGMNTEAFF
TGCAGTGCTAGAACAGGGATGAACACTGAAGCTTTCTTT
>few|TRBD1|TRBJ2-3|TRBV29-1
CSVWGQGSVDTQYF
TGCAGCGTTTGGGGACAGGGTTCTGTAGATACGCAGTATTTT
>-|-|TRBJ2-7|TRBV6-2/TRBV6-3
CASSYSAEQYF
TGTGCCAGCAGTTATTCCGCGGAGCAGTACTTC
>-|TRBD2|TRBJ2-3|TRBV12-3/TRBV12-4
CASSPGGGVDTQYF
TGTGCCAGCAGTCCCGGGGGGGGGGTGGATACGCAGTATTTT
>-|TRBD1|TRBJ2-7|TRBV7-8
CASSLGTDWDEQYF
TGTGCCAGCAGCCTCGGGACAGATTGGGACGAGCAGTACTTC
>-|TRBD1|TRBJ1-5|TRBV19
CASRDRESSGNQPQHF
TGTGCCAGTAGAGACAGGGAGTCGTCGGGCAATCAGCCCCAGCATTTT
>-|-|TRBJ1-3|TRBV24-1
CATSDRGNTIYF
TGTGCCACCAGTGACCGGGGAAACACCATATATTTT
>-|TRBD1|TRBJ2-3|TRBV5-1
CASSGGQLPPDTQYF
TGCGCCAGCAGCGGGGGACAGCTACCACCGGATACGCAGTATTTT